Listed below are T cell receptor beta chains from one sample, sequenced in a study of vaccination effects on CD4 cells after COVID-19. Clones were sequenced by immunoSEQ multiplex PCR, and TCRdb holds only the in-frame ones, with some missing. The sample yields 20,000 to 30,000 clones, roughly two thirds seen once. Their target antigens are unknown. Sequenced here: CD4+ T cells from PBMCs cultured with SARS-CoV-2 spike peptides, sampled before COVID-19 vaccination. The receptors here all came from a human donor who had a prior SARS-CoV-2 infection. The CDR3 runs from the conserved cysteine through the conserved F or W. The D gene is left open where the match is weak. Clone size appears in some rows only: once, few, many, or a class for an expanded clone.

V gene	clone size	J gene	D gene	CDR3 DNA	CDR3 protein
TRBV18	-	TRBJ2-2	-	TGTGCCAGCCCCTCGCTCGCCGGGGAGCTGTTTTTT	CASPSLAGELFF
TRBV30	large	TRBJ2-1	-	TGTGCCTGGAGTCGGGACACCAGCGCCTACAATGAGCAGTTCTTC	CAWSRDTSAYNEQFF
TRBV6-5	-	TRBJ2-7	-	TGTGCCAGCAGTAAGGACGCGGACTACGAGCAGTACTTC	CASSKDADYEQYF
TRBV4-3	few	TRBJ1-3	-	TGCGCCAGCAGCCAAGATAACAGGTTATCTGGAAACACCATATATTTT	CASSQDNRLSGNTIYF
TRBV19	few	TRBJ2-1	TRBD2	TGTGCCAGTAGTATATCAAGACTAGCGGCCTACAATGAGCAGTTCTTC	CASSISRLAAYNEQFF
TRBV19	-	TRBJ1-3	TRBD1	TGTGCCAGTAGTATACAGGGGGCCTTCTCTGGAAACACCATATATTTT	CASSIQGAFSGNTIYF
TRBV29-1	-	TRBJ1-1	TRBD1	TGCAGCGTTGCTGACAGGGGGCTTTACACTGAAGCTTTCTTT	CSVADRGLYTEAFF
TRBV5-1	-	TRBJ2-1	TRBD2	TGCGCCAGCAGCTTGGTAGCGGGTTTAGGCGATGAGCAGTTCTTC	CASSLVAGLGDEQFF
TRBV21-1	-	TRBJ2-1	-	TGTGCCAGCAGCAAAGCGCAGATGCCAGCGGGAGGGACTCCGTTCTTC	CASSKAQMPAGGTPFF
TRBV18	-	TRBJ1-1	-	TGTGCCAGCTCACTCGGATCCTGGAACACTGAAGCTTTCTTT	CASSLGSWNTEAFF
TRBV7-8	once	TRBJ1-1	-	TGTGCCAGCAGCTTAGGTAGTGGATTGACTGAAGCTTTCTTT	CASSLGSGLTEAFF
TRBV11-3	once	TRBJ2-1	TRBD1	TGTGCCAGCAGCTTAGAGGGGGGACAGGGGTCTCACAATGAGCAGTTCTTC	CASSLEGGQGSHNEQFF
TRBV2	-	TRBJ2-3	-	TGTGCCATACAGGCGGGGAGGGGGGAAGCAGATACGCAGTATTTT	CAIQAGRGEADTQYF